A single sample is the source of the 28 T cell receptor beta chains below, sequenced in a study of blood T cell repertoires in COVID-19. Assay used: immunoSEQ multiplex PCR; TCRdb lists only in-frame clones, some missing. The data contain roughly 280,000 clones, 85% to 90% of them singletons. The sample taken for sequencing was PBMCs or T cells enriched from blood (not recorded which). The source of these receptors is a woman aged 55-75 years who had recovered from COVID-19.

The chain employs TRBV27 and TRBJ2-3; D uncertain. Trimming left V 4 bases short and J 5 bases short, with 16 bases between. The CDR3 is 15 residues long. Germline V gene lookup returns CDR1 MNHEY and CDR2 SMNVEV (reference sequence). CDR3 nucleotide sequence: TGTGCCAGCAGTTCCGCTGTGGCCTCAGAAGATACGCAGTATTTT. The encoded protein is CASSSAVASEDTQYF.

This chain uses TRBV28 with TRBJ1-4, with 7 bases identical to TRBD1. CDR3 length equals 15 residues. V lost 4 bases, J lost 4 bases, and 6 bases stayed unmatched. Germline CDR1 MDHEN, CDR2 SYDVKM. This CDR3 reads CASSSGGQFNEKLFF. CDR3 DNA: TGTGCCAGCAGTTCAGGGGGACAGTTTAATGAAAAACTGTTTTTT.

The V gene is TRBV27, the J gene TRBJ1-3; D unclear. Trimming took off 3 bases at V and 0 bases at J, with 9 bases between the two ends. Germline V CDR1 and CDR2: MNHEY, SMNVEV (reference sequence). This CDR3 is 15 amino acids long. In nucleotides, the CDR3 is TGTGCCAGCAGTTTTTCCCGCAGCTCTGGAAACACCATATATTTT. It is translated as CASSFSRSSGNTIYF.

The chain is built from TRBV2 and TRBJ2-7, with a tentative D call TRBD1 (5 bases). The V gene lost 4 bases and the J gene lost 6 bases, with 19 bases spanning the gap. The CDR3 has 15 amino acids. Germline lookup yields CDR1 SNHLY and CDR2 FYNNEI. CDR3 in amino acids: CASSVGPIPPGEQYF. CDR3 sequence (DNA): TGTGCCAGCAGTGTGGGGCCAATCCCCCCTGGCGAGCAGTACTTC.

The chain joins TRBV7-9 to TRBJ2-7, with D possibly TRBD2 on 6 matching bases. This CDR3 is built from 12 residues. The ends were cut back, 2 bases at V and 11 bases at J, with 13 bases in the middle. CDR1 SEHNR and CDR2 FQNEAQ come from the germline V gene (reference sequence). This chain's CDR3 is CASSLTGGEEYF. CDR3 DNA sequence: TGTGCCAGCAGCTTAACGGGTGGGGAGGAGTACTTC.

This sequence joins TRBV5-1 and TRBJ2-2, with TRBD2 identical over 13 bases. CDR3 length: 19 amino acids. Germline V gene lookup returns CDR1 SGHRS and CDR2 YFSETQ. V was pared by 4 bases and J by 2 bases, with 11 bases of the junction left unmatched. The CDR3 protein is CASSRYGLAGAANTGELFF. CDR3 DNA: TGCGCCAGCAGCCGATACGGACTAGCGGGGGCCGCCAACACCGGGGAGCTGTTTTTT.

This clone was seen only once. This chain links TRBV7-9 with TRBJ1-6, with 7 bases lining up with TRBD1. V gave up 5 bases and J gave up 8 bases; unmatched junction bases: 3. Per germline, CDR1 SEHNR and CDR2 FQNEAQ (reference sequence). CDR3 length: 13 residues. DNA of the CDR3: TGTGCCAGCAGCCAAACAGGGGATTCACCCCTCCACTTT. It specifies CASSQTGDSPLHF. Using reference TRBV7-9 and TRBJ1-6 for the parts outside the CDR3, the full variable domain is DTGVSQNPRHKITKRGQNVTFRCDPISEHNRLYWYRQTLGQGPEFLTYFQNEAQLEKSRLLSDRFSAERPKGSFSTLEIQRTEQGDSAMYLCASSQTGDSPLHFGNGTRLTVT.

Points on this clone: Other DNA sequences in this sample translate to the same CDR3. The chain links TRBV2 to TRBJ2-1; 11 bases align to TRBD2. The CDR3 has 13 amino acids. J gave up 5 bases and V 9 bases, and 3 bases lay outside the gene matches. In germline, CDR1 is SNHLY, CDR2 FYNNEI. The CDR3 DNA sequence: TGTGCCAGTCGACTAGCGGGGAACAATGAGCAGTTCTTC. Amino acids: CASRLAGNNEQFF.

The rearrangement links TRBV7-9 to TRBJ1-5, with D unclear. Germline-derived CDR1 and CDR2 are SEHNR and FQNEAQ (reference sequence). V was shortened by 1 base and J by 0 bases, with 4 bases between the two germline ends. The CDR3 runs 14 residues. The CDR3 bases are TGTGCCAGCAGCTTAGAGAGTAGCAATCAGCCCCAGCATTTT. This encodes CASSLESSNQPQHF.

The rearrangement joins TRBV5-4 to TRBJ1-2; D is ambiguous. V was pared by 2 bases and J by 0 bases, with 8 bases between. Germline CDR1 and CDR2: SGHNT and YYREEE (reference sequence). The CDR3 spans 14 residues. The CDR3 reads CASSFRTANYGYTF. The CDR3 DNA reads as TGTGCCAGCAGCTTTAGAACTGCTAACTATGGCTACACCTTC.

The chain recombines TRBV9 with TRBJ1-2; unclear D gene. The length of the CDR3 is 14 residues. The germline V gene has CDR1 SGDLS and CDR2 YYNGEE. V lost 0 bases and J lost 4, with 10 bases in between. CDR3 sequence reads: CASSVGAGSYGYTF. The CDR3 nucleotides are TGTGCCAGCAGCGTAGGGGCAGGTTCCTATGGCTACACCTTC. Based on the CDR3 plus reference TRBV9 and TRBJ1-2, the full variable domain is DSGVTQTPKHLITATGQRVTLRCSPRSGDLSVYWYQQSLDQGLQFLIQYYNGEERAKGNILERFSAQQFPDLHSELNLSSLELGDSALYFCASSVGAGSYGYTFGSGTRLTVV.

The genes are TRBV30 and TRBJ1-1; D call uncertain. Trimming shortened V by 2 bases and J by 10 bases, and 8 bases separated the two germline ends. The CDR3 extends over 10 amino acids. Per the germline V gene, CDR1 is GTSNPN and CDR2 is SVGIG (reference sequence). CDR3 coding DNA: TGTGCCTGGAGTTCTGGGCGAGCTTTCTTT. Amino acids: CAWSSGRAFF.

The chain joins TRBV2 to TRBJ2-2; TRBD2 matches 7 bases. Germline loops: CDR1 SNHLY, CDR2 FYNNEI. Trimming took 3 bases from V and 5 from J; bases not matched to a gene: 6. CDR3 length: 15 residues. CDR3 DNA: TGTGCCAGCAGTGATGTTGAGGGAGGGACCGGGGAGCTGTTTTTT. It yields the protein CASSDVEGGTGELFF.

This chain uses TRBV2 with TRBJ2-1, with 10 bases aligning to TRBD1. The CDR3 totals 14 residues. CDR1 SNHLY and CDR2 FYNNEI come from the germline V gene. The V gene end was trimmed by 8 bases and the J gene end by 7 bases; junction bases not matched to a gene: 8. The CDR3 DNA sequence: TGTGCCAGCCTGGACAGGGGGTTTAAGAATGAGCAGTTCTTC. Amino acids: CASLDRGFKNEQFF.

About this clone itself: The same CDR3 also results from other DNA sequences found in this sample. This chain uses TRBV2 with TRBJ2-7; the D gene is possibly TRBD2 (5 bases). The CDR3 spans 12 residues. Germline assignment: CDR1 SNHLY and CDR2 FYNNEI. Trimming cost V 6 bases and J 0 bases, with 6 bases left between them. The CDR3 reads CASSGDSYEQYF. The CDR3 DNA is TGTGCCAGCAGCGGGGACTCCTACGAGCAGTACTTC.

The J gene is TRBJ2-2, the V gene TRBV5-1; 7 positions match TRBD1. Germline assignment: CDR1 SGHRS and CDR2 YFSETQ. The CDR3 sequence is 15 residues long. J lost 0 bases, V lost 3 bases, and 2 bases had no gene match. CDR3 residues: CASSWGTANTGELFF. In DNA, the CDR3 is TGCGCCAGCAGCTGGGGGACAGCGAACACCGGGGAGCTGTTTTTT.

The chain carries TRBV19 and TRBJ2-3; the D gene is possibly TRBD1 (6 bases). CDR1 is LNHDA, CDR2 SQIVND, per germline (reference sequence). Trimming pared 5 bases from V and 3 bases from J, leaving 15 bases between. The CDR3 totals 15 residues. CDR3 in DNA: TGTGCCAGTAGTCCACAGGGCAAGTGGACAGATACGCAGTATTTT. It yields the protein CASSPQGKWTDTQYF.

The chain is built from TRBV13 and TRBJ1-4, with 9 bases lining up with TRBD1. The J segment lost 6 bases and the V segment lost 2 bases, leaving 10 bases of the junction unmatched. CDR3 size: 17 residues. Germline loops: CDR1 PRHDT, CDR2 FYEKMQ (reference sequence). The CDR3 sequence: CASSLNRGRGSYEKLFF. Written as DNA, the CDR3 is TGTGCCAGCAGCTTAAACAGGGGGCGAGGGAGTTATGAAAAACTGTTTTTT.

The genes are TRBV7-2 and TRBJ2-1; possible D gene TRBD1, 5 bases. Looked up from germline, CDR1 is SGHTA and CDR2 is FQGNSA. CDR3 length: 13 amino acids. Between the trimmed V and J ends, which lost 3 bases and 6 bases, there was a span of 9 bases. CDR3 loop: CASSLIQGNEQFF. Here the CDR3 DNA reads TGTGCCAGCAGCTTGATCCAGGGCAATGAGCAGTTCTTC.

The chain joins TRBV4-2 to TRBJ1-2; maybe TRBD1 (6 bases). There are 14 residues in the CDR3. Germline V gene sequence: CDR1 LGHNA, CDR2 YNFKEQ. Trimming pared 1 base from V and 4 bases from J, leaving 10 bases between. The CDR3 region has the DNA TGTGCCAGCAGCCAAGTCGCAGGGGCCTATGGCTACACCTTC. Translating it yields CASSQVAGAYGYTF.

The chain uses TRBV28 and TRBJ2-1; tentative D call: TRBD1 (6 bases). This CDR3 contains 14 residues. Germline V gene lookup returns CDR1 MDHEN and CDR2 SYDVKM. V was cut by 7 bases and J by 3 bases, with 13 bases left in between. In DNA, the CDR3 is TGTGCCAGCACCCTGGGGGCAAGCTACAATGAGCAGTTCTTC. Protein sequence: CASTLGASYNEQFF.

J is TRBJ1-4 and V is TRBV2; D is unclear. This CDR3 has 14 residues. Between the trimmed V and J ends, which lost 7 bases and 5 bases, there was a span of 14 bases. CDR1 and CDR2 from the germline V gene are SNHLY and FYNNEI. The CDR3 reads CASIPGRGNEKLFF. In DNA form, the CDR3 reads TGTGCCAGCATACCTGGAAGAGGGAATGAAAAACTGTTTTTT.

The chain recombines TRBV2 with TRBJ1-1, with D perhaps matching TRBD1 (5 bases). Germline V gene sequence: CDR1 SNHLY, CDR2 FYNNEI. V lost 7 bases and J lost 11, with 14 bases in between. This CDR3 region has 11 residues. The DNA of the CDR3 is TGTGCCAGCACACAAGACAGTTGGGCTTTCTTT. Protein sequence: CASTQDSWAFF.

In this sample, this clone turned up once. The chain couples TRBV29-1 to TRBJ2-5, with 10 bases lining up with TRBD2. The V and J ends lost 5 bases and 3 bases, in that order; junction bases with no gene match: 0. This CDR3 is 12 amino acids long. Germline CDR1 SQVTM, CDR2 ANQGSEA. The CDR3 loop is CSVSGGEETQYF. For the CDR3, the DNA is TGCAGCGTTAGCGGGGGGGAAGAGACCCAGTACTTC.

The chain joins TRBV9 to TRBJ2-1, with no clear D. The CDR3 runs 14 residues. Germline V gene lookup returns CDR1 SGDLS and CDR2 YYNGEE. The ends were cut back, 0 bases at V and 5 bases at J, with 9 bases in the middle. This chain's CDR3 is CASSVAPDNNEQFF. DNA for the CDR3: TGTGCCAGCAGCGTAGCGCCAGACAACAATGAGCAGTTCTTC.

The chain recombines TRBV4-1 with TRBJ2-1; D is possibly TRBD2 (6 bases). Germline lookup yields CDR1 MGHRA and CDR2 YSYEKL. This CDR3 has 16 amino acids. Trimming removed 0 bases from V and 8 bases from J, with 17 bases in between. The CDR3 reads CASSQDRDWVGDEQFF. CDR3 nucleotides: TGCGCCAGCAGCCAAGATAGGGACTGGGTTGGCGATGAGCAGTTCTTC.

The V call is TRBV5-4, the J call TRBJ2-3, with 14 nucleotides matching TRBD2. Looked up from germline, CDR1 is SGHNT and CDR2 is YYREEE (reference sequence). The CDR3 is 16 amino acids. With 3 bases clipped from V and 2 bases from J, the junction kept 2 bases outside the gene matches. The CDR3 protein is CASSSGLAGATDTQYF. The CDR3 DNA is TGTGCCAGCAGCTCGGGACTAGCGGGAGCCACAGATACGCAGTATTTT.

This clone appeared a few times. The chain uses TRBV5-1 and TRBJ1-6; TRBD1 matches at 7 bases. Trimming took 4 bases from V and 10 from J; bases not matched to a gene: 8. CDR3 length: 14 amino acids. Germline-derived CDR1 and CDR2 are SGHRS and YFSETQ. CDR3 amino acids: CASSPLDRNSPLHF. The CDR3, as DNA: TGCGCCAGCAGCCCCCTGGACAGGAACTCACCCCTCCACTTT.